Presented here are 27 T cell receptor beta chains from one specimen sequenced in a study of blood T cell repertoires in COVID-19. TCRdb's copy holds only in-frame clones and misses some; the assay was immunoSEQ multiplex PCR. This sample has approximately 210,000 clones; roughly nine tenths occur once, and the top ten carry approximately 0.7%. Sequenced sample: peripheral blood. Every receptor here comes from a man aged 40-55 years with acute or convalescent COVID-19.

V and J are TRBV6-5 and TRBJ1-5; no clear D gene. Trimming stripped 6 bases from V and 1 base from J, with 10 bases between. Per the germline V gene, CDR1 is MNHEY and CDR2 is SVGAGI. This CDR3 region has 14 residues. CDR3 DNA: TGTGCCAGCAGCGTATCTCGGAGCAATCAGCCCCAGCATTTT. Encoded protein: CASSVSRSNQPQHF.

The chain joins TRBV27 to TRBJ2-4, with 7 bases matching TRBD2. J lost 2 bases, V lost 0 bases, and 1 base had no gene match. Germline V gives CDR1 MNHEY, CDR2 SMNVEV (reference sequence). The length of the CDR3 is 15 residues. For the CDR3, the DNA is TGTGCCAGCAGTTTATCGGGAGGGACCAAAAACATTCAGTACTTC. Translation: CASSLSGGTKNIQYF.

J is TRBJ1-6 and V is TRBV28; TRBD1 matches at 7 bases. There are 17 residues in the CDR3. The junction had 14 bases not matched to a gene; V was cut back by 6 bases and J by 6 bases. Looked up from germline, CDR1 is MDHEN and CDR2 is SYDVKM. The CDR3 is CASRETGPRRFNSPLHF. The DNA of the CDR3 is TGTGCCAGCAGGGAGACAGGGCCGCGCCGTTTTAATTCACCCCTCCACTTT. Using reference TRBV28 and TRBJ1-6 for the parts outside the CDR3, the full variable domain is DVKVTQSSRYLVKRTGEKVFLECVQDMDHENMFWYRQDPGLGLRLIYFSYDVKMKEKGDIPEGYSVSREKKERFSLILESASTNQTSMYLCASRETGPRRFNSPLHFGNGTRLTVT.

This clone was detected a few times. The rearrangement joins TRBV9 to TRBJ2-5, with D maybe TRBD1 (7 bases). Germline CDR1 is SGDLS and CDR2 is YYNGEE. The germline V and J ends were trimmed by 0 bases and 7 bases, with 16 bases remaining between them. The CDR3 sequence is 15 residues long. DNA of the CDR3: TGTGCCAGCAGCGTAGCGGGGGAGCCAGGGGGGACCCAGTACTTC. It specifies CASSVAGEPGGTQYF.

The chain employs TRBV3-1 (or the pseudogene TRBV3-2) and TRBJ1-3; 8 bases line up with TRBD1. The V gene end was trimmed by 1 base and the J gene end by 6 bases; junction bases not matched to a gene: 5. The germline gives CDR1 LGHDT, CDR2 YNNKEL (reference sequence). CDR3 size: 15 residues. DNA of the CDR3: TGTGCCAGCAGCCAAGCCGGGACAGGACTAAACACCATATATTTT. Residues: CASSQAGTGLNTIYF.

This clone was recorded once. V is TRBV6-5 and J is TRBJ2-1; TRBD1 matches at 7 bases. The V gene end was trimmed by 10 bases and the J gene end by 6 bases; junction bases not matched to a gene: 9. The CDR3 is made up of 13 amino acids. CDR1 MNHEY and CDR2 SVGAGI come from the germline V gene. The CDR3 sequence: CATTGAEFNEQFF. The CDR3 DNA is TGTGCCACTACAGGGGCAGAATTCAATGAGCAGTTCTTC.

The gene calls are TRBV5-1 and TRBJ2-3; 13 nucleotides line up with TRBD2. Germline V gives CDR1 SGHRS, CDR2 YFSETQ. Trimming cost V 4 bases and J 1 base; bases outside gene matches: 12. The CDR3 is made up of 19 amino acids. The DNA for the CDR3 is TGCGCCAGCAGCCGGTGGGGGACTAGCGGGGCCTACCGCACAGATACGCAGTATTTT. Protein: CASSRWGTSGAYRTDTQYF.

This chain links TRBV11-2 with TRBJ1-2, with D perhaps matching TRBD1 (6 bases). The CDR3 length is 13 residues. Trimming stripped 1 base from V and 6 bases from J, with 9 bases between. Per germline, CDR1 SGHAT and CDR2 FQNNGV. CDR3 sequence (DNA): TGTGCCAGCAGCTTAGGGGGGCTGGATGGCTACACCTTC. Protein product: CASSLGGLDGYTF.

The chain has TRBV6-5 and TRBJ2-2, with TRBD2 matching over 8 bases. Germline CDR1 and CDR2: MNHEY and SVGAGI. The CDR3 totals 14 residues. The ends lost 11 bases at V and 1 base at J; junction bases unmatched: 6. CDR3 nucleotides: TGTGCCGCACACGCGGGGGGGAACACCGGGGAGCTGTTTTTT. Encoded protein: CAAHAGGNTGELFF.

CDR3 protein: CASKSGQGGKQYF. CDR3 sequence (DNA): TGTGCCAGCAAGTCAGGACAGGGGGGGAAGCAGTACTTC. V gene TRBV28 combines with J gene TRBJ2-7; 10 positions match TRBD1. In germline, CDR1 is MDHEN, CDR2 SYDVKM. The J segment lost 8 bases and the V segment lost 7 bases, leaving 8 bases of the junction unmatched. This CDR3 is built from 13 residues.

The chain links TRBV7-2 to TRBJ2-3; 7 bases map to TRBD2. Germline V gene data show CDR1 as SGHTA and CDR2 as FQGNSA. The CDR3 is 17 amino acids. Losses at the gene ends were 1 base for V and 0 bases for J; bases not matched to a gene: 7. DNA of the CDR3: TGTGCCAGCAGCTTAGTTCCTAGCGGATCTAGCACAGATACGCAGTATTTT. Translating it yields CASSLVPSGSSTDTQYF.

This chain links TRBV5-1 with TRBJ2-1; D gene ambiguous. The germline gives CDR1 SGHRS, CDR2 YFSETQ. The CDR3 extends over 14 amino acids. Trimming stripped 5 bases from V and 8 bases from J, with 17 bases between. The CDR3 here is CASRIQFTADEQFF. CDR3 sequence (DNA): TGCGCCAGCAGGATTCAGTTTACGGCGGATGAGCAGTTCTTC.

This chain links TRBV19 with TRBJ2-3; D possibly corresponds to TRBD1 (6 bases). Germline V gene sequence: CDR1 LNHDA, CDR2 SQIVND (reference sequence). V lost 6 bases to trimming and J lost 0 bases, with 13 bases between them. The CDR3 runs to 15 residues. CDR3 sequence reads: CASRTGGASTDTQYF. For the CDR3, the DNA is TGTGCCAGTAGGACTGGGGGCGCTAGCACAGATACGCAGTATTTT.

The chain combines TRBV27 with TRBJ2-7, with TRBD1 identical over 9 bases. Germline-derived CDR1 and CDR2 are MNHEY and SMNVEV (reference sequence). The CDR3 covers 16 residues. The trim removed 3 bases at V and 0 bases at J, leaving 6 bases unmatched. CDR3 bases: TGTGCCAGCAGTTTGGGGACAGGGTATACCTCCTACGAGCAGTACTTC. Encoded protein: CASSLGTGYTSYEQYF.

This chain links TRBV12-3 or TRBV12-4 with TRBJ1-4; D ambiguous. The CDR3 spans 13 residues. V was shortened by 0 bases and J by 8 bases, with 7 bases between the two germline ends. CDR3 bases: TGTGCCAGCAGTTTAGCGTTCTTGGAAAAACTGTTTTTT. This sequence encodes CASSLAFLEKLFF.

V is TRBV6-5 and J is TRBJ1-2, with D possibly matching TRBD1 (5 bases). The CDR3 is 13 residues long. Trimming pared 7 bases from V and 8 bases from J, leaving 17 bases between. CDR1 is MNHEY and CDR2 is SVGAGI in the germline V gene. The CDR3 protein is CASTSRGGDGYTF. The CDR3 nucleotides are TGTGCCAGCACCTCTAGGGGAGGGGACGGCTACACCTTC.

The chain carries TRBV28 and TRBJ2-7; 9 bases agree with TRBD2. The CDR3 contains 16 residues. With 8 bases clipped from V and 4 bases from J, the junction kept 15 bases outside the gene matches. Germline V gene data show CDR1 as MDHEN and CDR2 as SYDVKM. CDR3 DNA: TGTGCCAGCTTTCCCACTAGCGGGCCCCGGCCGTACGAGCAGTACTTC. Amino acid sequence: CASFPTSGPRPYEQYF.

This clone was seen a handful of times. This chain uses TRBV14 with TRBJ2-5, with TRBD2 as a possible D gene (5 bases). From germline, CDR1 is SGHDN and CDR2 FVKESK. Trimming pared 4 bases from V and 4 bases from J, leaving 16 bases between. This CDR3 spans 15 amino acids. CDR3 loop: CASSLGAVEGETQYF. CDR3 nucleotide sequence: TGTGCCAGCAGCCTGGGAGCGGTAGAGGGAGAGACCCAGTACTTC.

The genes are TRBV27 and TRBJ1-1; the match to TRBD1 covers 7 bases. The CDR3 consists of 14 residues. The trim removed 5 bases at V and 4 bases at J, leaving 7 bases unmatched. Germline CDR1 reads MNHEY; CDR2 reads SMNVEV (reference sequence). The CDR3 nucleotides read TGTGCCAGCAGTACTAACAGGGGTGGCACTGAAGCTTTCTTT. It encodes CASSTNRGGTEAFF.

CDR3 in amino acids: CASRPTGVLSTDTQYF. In nucleotides, the CDR3 is TGTGCCAGCAGGCCCACAGGCGTACTTAGCACAGATACGCAGTATTTT. The chain is built from TRBV14 and TRBJ2-3; tentative D call: TRBD1 (5 bases). CDR1 SGHDN and CDR2 FVKESK come from the germline V gene. The CDR3 contains 16 residues. V was trimmed by 6 bases and J by 0 bases, leaving 16 bases between them.

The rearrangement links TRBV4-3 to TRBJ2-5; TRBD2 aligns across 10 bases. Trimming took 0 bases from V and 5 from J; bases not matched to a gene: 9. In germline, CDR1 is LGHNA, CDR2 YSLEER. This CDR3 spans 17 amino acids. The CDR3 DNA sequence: TGCGCCAGCAGCCAAGAGGCAGCGGGAGGGCCCCGGGAGACCCAGTACTTC. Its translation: CASSQEAAGGPRETQYF.

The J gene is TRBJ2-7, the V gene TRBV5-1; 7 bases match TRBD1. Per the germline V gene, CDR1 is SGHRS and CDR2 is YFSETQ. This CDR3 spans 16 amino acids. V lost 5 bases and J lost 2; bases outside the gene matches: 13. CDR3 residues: CASRPTGDAAPYEQYF. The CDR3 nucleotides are TGCGCCAGCAGACCTACAGGGGATGCGGCCCCCTACGAGCAGTACTTC.

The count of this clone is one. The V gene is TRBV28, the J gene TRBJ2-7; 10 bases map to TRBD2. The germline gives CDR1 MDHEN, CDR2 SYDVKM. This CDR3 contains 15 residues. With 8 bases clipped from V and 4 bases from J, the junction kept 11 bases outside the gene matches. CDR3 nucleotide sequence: TGTGCCAGCCGTGGTAGGGCTAGCGGGAGTTACGAGCAGTACTTC. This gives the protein CASRGRASGSYEQYF.

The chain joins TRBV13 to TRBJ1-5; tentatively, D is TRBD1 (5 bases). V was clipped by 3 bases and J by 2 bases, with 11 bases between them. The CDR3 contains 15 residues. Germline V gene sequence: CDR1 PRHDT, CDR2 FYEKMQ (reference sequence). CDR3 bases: TGTGCCAGCAGCTTCAGGGTTGGGGGCAATCAGCCCCAGCATTTT. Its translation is CASSFRVGGNQPQHF. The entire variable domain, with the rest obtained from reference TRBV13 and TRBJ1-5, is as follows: AAGVIQSPRHLIKEKRETATLKCYPIPRHDTVYWYQQGPGQDPQFLISFYEKMQSDKGSIPDRFSAQQFSDYHSELNMSSLELGDSALYFCASSFRVGGNQPQHFGDGTRLSIL.

CDR3 sequence (DNA): TGCAGCGTCCAGAGGGGGCGGGGACATAACAATGAGCAGTTCTTC. This encodes CSVQRGRGHNNEQFF. The genes are TRBV29-1 and TRBJ2-1, with TRBD1 as a possible D gene (7 bases). The ends were cut back, 6 bases at V and 5 bases at J, with 20 bases in the middle. This CDR3 comprises 15 residues. CDR1 is SQVTM, CDR2 ANQGSEA, per germline.

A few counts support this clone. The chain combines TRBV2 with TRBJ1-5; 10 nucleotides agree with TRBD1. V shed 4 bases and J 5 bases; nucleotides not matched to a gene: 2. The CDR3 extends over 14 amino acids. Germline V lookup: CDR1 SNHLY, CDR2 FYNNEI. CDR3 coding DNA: TGTGCCAGCAGTGGGACAGGGGGTTATCAGCCCCAGCATTTT. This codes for CASSGTGGYQPQHF.

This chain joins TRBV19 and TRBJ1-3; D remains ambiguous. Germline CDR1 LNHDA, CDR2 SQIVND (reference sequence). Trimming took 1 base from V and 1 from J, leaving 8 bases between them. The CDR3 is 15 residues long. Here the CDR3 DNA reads TGTGCCAGTAGTATAGCGGCGGGTTCTGGAAACACCATATATTTT. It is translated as CASSIAAGSGNTIYF. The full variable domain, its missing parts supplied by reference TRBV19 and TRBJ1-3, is DGGITQSPKYLFRKEGQNVTLSCEQNLNHDAMYWYRQDPGQGLRLIYYSQIVNDFQKGDIAEGYSVSREKKESFPLTVTSAQKNPTAFYLCASSIAAGSGNTIYFGEGSWLTVV.